The rows below give T cell receptor beta chains drawn from one sample of a study of cytomegalovirus exposure and HLA in healthy donors. Profiled with immunoSEQ multiplex PCR; TCRdb holds only in-frame clones, not every one. The sample lists 130,000 or so clones, nearly 80% seen once, with around 0.99% in the top ten. Sequencing was done on a sample of PBMCs. Receptors were obtained from a male donor in good health and CMV-seronegative. CDR3s include the opening cysteine and the closing phenylalanine or tryptophan. D genes are given only for firm matches. Part of the rows lack a size; the others show once, few, many or a class for expanded clones.

abundance	v_gene	d_gene	j_gene	CDR3nt	CDR3aa
-	TRBV2	-	TRBJ1-6	TGTGCCAGCAGTGTGGCGTCAGGGTACTCACCCCTCCACTTT	CASSVASGYSPLHF
-	TRBV6-5	-	TRBJ2-1	TGTGCCAGCAGTTACTCGAACCTAGCGCGGAACAATGAGCAGTTCTTC	CASSYSNLARNNEQFF
-	TRBV5-1	TRBD1	TRBJ1-1	TGCGCCAGCAGCGATGGACAGGGGAGCACTGAAGCTTTCTTT	CASSDGQGSTEAFF
once	TRBV4-1	TRBD1	TRBJ2-2	TGCGCCAGCAGCCGAGGACAGGGGCCCACCGGGGAGCTGTTTTTT	CASSRGQGPTGELFF
-	TRBV18	TRBD1	TRBJ2-1	TGTGCCACCAGGCCCGGGACAGGGTACAATGAGCAGTTCTTC	CATRPGTGYNEQFF
-	TRBV30	-	TRBJ2-5	TGTGCCTGTACCAAGGGAGGCGAGACCCAGTACTTC	CACTKGGETQYF
-	TRBV4-3	-	TRBJ1-2	TGCGCCAGCAGCCAAGAGGCCACTAACTATGGCTACACCTTC	CASSQEATNYGYTF
many	TRBV4-3	-	TRBJ1-1	TGCGCCAGCAGCCGCGCGACGCGGGGGGACACTGAAGCTTTCTTT	CASSRATRGDTEAFF
few	TRBV5-1	TRBD1	TRBJ1-6	TGCGCCAGCAGCTTGTGGGGGACAGAGAATTCACCCCTCCACTTT	CASSLWGTENSPLHF
-	TRBV27	TRBD2	TRBJ2-7	TGTGCCAGCAGTTCGGGGGGGGCTCGTCTCGAGCAGTACTTC	CASSSGGARLEQYF
once	TRBV5-1	TRBD2	TRBJ2-3	TGCGCCAGCAGGATGACTAGCGGGGGGGCAGGAGATACGCAGTATTTT	CASRMTSGGAGDTQYF
few	TRBV6-5	-	TRBJ1-5	TGTGCCAGCAGTTACGGCGCCGGGGATCAGCCCCAGCATTTT	CASSYGAGDQPQHF
-	TRBV9	TRBD1	TRBJ1-2	TGTGCCAGCAGCGTAGGGACAGGGGGTGGCTACACCTTC	CASSVGTGGGYTF
-	TRBV7-2	TRBD1	TRBJ2-7	TGTGCCAGCGGACAGGGGTCCCTGCCCTACGAGCAGTACTTC	CASGQGSLPYEQYF
-	TRBV19	-	TRBJ1-1	TGTGCCAGTAGGGCACGGGGGGGGGACACTGAAGCTTTCTTT	CASRARGGDTEAFF
-	TRBV19	-	TRBJ1-5	TGTGCCAGCCAAAAAACACCGGGACAAAATCTTGCCCAGCATTTT	CASQKTPGQNLAQHF
-	TRBV11-2	-	TRBJ1-2	TGTGCCAGCAGCCAAGCGGGGGACCGCCCGGGTGGCTACACCTTC	CASSQAGDRPGGYTF
-	TRBV11-3	-	TRBJ1-6	TGTGCCAGCAGCTTAAGGGGCCAGGGAAGTTCACCCCTCCACTTT	CASSLRGQGSSPLHF
-	TRBV4-2	TRBD2	TRBJ2-5	TGTGCCAGCAGCCCCCAGCGGGGGGGCCGGGAGGAAGAGACCCAGTACTTC	CASSPQRGGREEETQYF
few	TRBV7-6	-	TRBJ1-2	TGTGCCAGCACCGGCCAGGGTGGCGATGGCTACACCTTC	CASTGQGGDGYTF
few	TRBV4-1	TRBD2	TRBJ2-3	TGCGCCAGCAGCCCTGGACTAGCGGGGACAGATACGCAGTATTTT	CASSPGLAGTDTQYF
-	TRBV27	TRBD1	TRBJ1-2	TGTGCCAGCAGTTTACTACTAGGGACAGGGGATGGCTACACCTTC	CASSLLLGTGDGYTF
once	TRBV7-3	-	TRBJ1-3	TGTGCCAGCAGCATAGGGGGCTCTGGAAACACCATATATTTT	CASSIGGSGNTIYF
-	TRBV29-1	TRBD1	TRBJ1-2	TGCAGCGTTGAAGTGACAGGGAATGGCTACACCTTC	CSVEVTGNGYTF
-	TRBV7-9	-	TRBJ2-5	TGTGCCAGCAGCTTAGGAGTAGCTCAAGAGACCCAGTACTTC	CASSLGVAQETQYF
-	TRBV7-2	-	TRBJ1-3	TGTGCCAGCAGCTTATACAGCTCTGGAAACACCATATATTTT	CASSLYSSGNTIYF
-	TRBV4-1	-	TRBJ2-7	TGCGCCAGCAGCCCAGGGCAGGGGGGCTCCTACGAGCAGTACTTC	CASSPGQGGSYEQYF
-	TRBV25-1	-	TRBJ1-5	TGTGCCAGCAGCGGAACAGGGCTTAGCAATCAGCCCCAGCATTTT	CASSGTGLSNQPQHF
-	TRBV9	-	TRBJ1-3	TGTGCCAGCAGTGTCACAGGGATCTCTGGAAACACCATATATTTT	CASSVTGISGNTIYF
-	TRBV4-1	-	TRBJ1-3	TGCGCCAGCAGCTACCGCGAGGGAGGGGGCTCTGGAAACACCATATATTTT	CASSYREGGGSGNTIYF
few	TRBV29-1	-	TRBJ1-1	TGCAGCGTTGATAAAGCTTTCTTT	CSVDKAFF
-	TRBV7-9	-	TRBJ1-2	TGTGCCAGCAGCTTAGACGGCAGGGAAGGCTACACCTTC	CASSLDGREGYTF
-	TRBV19	TRBD1	TRBJ1-2	TGTGCCAGTAGTAGGGACAGAGCTAACTATGGCTACACCTTC	CASSRDRANYGYTF
-	TRBV18	TRBD1	TRBJ2-2	TGTGCCAGCTCACCACGGGACAGCATAGCTTCGGTCACCGGGGAGCTGTTTTTT	CASSPRDSIASVTGELFF
-	TRBV30	-	TRBJ1-2	TGTGCCTGGAGTAGGCAGGGAGGAGGCTACACCTTC	CAWSRQGGGYTF
few	TRBV5-4	TRBD1	TRBJ1-6	TGTGCCAGCAGCTTGGGGCAGGGGGATAATTCACCCCTCCACTTT	CASSLGQGDNSPLHF
-	TRBV2	-	TRBJ1-2	TGTGCCAGCCGGATGGGAGGTAACTATGGCTACACCTTC	CASRMGGNYGYTF
few	TRBV2	-	TRBJ2-7	TGTGCCAGCAGTGAGCAGGGCTACGAGCAGTACTTC	CASSEQGYEQYF
-	TRBV2	-	TRBJ1-5	TGTGCTTCGCAGCGGGGCGGCTCGGGGGGCAATCAGCCCCAGCATTTT	CASQRGGSGGNQPQHF
-	TRBV7-9	-	TRBJ2-6	TGTGCCAGCAGCCCCTACAGGGCACCTGGGGCCAACGTCCTGACTTTC	CASSPYRAPGANVLTF
-	TRBV30	-	TRBJ1-1	TGTGCCTGGAGCTTCACAGGGATTAACACTGAAGCTTTCTTT	CAWSFTGINTEAFF
once	TRBV7-2	-	TRBJ2-5	TGTGCCAGCAGCGGCAACAGGGGGGGGCAAGAGACCCAGTACTTC	CASSGNRGGQETQYF
-	TRBV7-2	-	TRBJ2-6	TGTGCCAGCAGCTTAGGCCAGGGGAGTGGGGCCAACGTCCTGACTTTC	CASSLGQGSGANVLTF
-	TRBV27	-	TRBJ1-1	TGTGCCAGCAGTGTGGTGCGTGGAGCTGAAGCTTTCTTT	CASSVVRGAEAFF
-	TRBV9	TRBD2	TRBJ2-5	TGTGCCAGCAGCGGAACCGGGACTAGCGGCGAGACCCAGTACTTC	CASSGTGTSGETQYF
few	TRBV4-3	TRBD1	TRBJ2-2	TGCGCCAGCAGCCAAGATTGGCAGGACAGGGGGCTCCGGGAGCTGTTTTTT	CASSQDWQDRGLRELFF
once	TRBV19	TRBD1	TRBJ1-5	TGTGCCAGTAGTGGTAAGGGGGCGCAGCCCCAGCATTTT	CASSGKGAQPQHF
-	TRBV7-9	-	TRBJ2-7	TGTGCCAGCAGCCGAGGCGGGCAGAGCTCCTACGAGCAGTACTTC	CASSRGGQSSYEQYF